This note documents a single T cell receptor beta chain sequence. This record comes from a study of cytomegalovirus exposure and HLA in healthy donors. The PCR contained 60 Vbeta and 13 Jbeta primers. Using immunoSEQ multiplex PCR, the repertoire was profiled, and TCRdb retains in-frame clones only, with some absent. The sample lists around 72,000 clones; around three quarters were seen once. The sample consisted of PBMCs. The origin of this receptor is a man in his fifties or sixties in good health and CMV-seronegative.

The CDR3 loop is CASRGRNQPQHF. CDR3 coding DNA: TGCGCCAGCAGGGGGAGAAATCAGCCCCAGCATTTT. J is TRBJ1-5 and V is TRBV10-2; no clear D gene. This CDR3 contains 12 residues. V was clipped by 6 bases and J by 4 bases, with 7 bases between them. Germline V gene sequence: CDR1 WSHSY, CDR2 SAAADI.